This TCR beta chain was identified during a study of technical replicates of blood from a handful of donors. V shed 8 bases and J 6 bases; nucleotides not matched to a gene: 5. The length of the CDR3 is 13 residues. Germline assignment: CDR1 ENHRY and CDR2 SYGVKD. Produced via immunoSEQ multiplex PCR; TCRdb's table is partial and in-frame only. The sample carries 30,000 to 40,000 clones, roughly nine tenths recorded once. Sample: PBMCs. This TCR derives from a human donor in good health. Some clones in this sample may be carry-over from other donors' samples. The chain recombines TRBV10-3 with TRBJ2-2; 8 bases are a match to TRBD1. The CDR3 sequence is CAIDRGKAGELFF. The CDR3 nucleotides read TGTGCCATCGACAGGGGTAAAGCCGGGGAGCTGTTTTTT.